This T cell receptor beta chain derives from a study of T cells in Graves' hyperthyroidism and ophthalmopathy. Background on the study: The initial diagnosis was the point when peripheral blood was collected, ahead of any treatment.

Amplification of TCR beta CDR3 regions was performed using RNA transcripts as template. The study used the HTBI primer set for a first-round RT-PCR of the TCR CDR3. Each CDR3 protein is one row after TCRdb ran MiXCR on the multiplex PCR reads. The table records about 500,000 distinct CDR3 sequences, roughly 15% of them present only once. This clonotype came up once. Antigen: not known. CDR1 and CDR2 from the germline V gene are SGDLS and YYNGEE. This CDR3 contains 19 residues. Trimming stripped 1 base from V and 1 base from J, with 22 bases between. Points from the study as a whole: A model using 13 V-J features told ophthalmopathy apart from stable hyperthyroidism. Appearing also in blood were most of the thyroid clonotypes expanded above 0.001.

The sequence derives from a woman younger than 45 with Graves' ophthalmopathy. J is TRBJ2-3 and V is TRBV9; tentatively, D is TRBD2 (5 bases). The specimen sequenced was blood. CDR3 loop: CASSVSMRTRAAGTDTQYF. The CDR3 region has the DNA TGTGCCAGCAGCGTAAGTATGCGAACGAGGGCGGCGGGCACAGATACGCAGTATTTT.